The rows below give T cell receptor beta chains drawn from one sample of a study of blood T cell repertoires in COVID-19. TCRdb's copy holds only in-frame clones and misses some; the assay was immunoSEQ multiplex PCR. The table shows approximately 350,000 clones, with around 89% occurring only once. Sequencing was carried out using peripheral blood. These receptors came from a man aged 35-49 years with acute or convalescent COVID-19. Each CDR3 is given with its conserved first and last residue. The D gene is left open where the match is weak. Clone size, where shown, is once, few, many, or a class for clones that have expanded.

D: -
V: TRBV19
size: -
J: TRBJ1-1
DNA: TGTGCCAGCGATTGGGGGCGCAGTGGCACTGAAGCTTTCTTT
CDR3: CASDWGRSGTEAFF

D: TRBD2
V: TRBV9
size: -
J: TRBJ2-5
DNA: TGTGCCAGCAGCCGAGGACTAGCGGGGGGGGTACAAGAGACCCAGTACTTC
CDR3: CASSRGLAGGVQETQYF

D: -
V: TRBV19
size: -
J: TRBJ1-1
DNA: TGTGCCAGTAGTAATTTCAGGGTTTCCACTGAAGCTTTCTTT
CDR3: CASSNFRVSTEAFF

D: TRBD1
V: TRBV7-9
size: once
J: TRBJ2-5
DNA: TGTGCCAGCAGCCGACCACAGGACAGGGGTCTCGAGACCCAGTACTTC
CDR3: CASSRPQDRGLETQYF

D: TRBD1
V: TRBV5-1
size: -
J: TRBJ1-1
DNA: TGCGCCAGCAGCTTGGGGCGGGACAGGGTCACTGAAGCTTTCTTT
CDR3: CASSLGRDRVTEAFF

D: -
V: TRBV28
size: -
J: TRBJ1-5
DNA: TGTGCCAGCAGTTTATTTGGAGGTCAGCCCCAGCATTTT
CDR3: CASSLFGGQPQHF

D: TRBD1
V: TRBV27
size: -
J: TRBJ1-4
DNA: TGTGCCAGCAGTAGGACAGGAGGATATGAAAAACTGTTTTTT
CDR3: CASSRTGGYEKLFF

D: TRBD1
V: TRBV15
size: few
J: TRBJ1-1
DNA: TGTGCCACCAGCAGGACAGGGGGCGAACTAAGGGACACTGAAGCTTTCTTT
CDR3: CATSRTGGELRDTEAFF

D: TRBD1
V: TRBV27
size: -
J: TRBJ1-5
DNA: TGTGCCAGCAGCCTCGGACAGGGCGGACAGCCCCAGCATTTT
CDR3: CASSLGQGGQPQHF

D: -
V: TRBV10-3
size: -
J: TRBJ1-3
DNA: TGTGCCATCACCCCAGGGGATGGAAACACCATATATTTT
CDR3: CAITPGDGNTIYF

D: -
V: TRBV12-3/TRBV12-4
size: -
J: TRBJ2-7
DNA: TGTGCCAGCAGTTCCTCCTCCTACGAGCAGTACTTC
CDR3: CASSSSSYEQYF

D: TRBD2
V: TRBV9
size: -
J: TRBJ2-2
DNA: TGTGCCAGCAGCGTAGAATTAGCGGGGAGGTCCGGGGAGCTGTTTTTT
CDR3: CASSVELAGRSGELFF

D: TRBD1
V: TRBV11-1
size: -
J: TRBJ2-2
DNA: TGTGCCAGCAGCCCGGACAGGGTCGCCGGGGAGCTGTTTTTT
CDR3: CASSPDRVAGELFF

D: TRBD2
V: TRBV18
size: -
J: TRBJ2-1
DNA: TGTGCCAGCTCACCACCGGGACTAGCGGGAGGAGAAGGGGAGCAGTTCTTC
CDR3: CASSPPGLAGGEGEQFF

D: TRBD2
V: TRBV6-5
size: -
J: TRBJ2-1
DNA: TGTGCCAGCAGTTACTCATGGACTAGGGGCTTTAATGAGCAGTTCTTC
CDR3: CASSYSWTRGFNEQFF

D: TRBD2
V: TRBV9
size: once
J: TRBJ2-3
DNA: TGTGCCAGCGCCCCACGACTAGCGGATGTCACAGATACGCAGTATTTT
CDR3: CASAPRLADVTDTQYF

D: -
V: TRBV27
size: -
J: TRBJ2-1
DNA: TGTGCCAGCAGTTTAGTCTCAGGGTGGAATGAGCAGTTCTTC
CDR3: CASSLVSGWNEQFF

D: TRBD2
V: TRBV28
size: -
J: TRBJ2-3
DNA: TGTGCCAGCAGACCCGGACTAGCGGGAGGGATCTATCGCACAGATACGCAGTATTTT
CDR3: CASRPGLAGGIYRTDTQYF

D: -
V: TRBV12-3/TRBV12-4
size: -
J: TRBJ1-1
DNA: TGTGCCAGCAGCTTAAGCTTCCGGGCTGAAGCTTTCTTT
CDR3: CASSLSFRAEAFF

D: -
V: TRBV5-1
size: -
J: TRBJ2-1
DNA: TGCGCCAGCAGCTTGTGGGGGCAGGGAGCCTACAATGAGCAGTTCTTC
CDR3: CASSLWGQGAYNEQFF

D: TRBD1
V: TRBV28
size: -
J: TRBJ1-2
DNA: TGTGCCAGCAGTGCGACCGGGACAGGGGGTAACTATGGCTACACCTTC
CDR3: CASSATGTGGNYGYTF

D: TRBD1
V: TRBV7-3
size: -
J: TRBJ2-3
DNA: TGTGCCAGCAGCTCCAAGGGGGCCGGGGATACGCAGTATTTT
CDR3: CASSSKGAGDTQYF

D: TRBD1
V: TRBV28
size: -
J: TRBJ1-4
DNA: TGTGCCAGCAGTGCCGGGACAGTCGGTGAAAAACTGTTTTTT
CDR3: CASSAGTVGEKLFF

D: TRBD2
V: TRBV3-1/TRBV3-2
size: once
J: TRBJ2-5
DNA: TGTGCCAGCAGCCAAGACTTCGCGGGGGGCCAAGAGACCCAGTACTTC
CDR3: CASSQDFAGGQETQYF

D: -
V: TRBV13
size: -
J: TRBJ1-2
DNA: TGTGCCAGCAGCCTCCGGTCTCCCGGAGATGGCTACACCTTC
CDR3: CASSLRSPGDGYTF

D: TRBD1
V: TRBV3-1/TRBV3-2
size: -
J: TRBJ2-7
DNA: TGTGCCAGCAGCCATGGAACAGGGGGCAAGGTGTACGAGCAGTACTTC
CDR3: CASSHGTGGKVYEQYF

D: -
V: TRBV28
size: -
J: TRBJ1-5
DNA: TGTGCCAGCAGTTTTTCAGGATATAGCAATCAGCCCCAGCATTTT
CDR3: CASSFSGYSNQPQHF

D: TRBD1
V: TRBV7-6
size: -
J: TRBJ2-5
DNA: TGTGCCAGCAGCCACCTAGGGGACAGGGGTGTCACCCAGTACTTC
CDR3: CASSHLGDRGVTQYF

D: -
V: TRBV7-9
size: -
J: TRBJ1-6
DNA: TGTGCCAGCAGCCCCCCGACCGCGGCGGGTTCACCCCTCCACTTT
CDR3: CASSPPTAAGSPLHF

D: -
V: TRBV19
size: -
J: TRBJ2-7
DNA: TGTGCCAGTAGTATGGCCTCGCGGACAAGCTCCTACGAGCAGTACTTC
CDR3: CASSMASRTSSYEQYF

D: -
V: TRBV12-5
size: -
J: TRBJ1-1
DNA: TGTGCTAGTGGCCTAGCTAGGAACACTGAAGCTTTCTTT
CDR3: CASGLARNTEAFF

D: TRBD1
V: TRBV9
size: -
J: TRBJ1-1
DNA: TGTGCCAGGCGAACCCGAACTACAGGGGAGGTGAGCACTGAAGCTTTCTTT
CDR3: CARRTRTTGEVSTEAFF

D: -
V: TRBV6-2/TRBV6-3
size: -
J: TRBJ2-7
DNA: TGTGCCAGCAGTTACCCCCGGGTCGTTCTAGCCCGGAGCTCCTACGAGCAGTACTTC
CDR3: CASSYPRVVLARSSYEQYF

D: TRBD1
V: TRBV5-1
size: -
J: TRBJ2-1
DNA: TGCGCCAGCAGCGACCGGGACAGGTATATCAATGAGCAGTTCTTC
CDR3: CASSDRDRYINEQFF

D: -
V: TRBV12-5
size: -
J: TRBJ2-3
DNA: TGTGCTAGTGGTCCTGGAGCGGCAACAGATACGCAGTATTTT
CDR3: CASGPGAATDTQYF